This T cell receptor beta chain was obtained from a study of post-analysis software for immune sequencing data (dated by TCRdb to about 2015). Describing the broader study: Disease courses on record covered relapsing-remitting, secondary progressive and progressive-relapsing multiple sclerosis, though some patients had no subtype annotation. A subset of samples was prepared in parallel using single-end sample barcoding, then pooled and co-amplified after Illumina adapter ligation. Patient repertoires were compared against 11 previously published healthy control repertoires from donors aged about 6 to 27 years. On the study overall, not on this receptor specifically: Direct clustering with F measure revealed strong co-clustering of samples prepared in the same batch, which led to a batch-effect correction. Compared with controls, multiple sclerosis patients had significantly lower normalized Chao1 diversity, a finding suggesting substantial peripheral T-cell clonal expansion. The multiple sclerosis patient group was slightly younger than the control group.

This clonotype showed up many times. Its target antigen remains unknown. Base qualities are not at hand, and no much larger clone is one base apart. Libraries came from PCR. TCRdb records Illumina HiSeq 2500 as the sequencer. Unique molecular identifiers were incorporated into TCR beta cDNA libraries to reduce PCR and sequencing biases. Roughly 0.5 million cDNA molecules were obtained per 1 to 10 million input T cells, so each molecule approximated one T cell. The patient libraries were prepared and sequenced with the same protocol used for the earlier healthy control dataset. Samples belonging to the same batch were prepared together, multiplexed and sequenced on a shared HiSeq lane. The published analysis was carried out like this. Raw barcoded reads were processed with MIGEC, discarding single-read molecular identifier groups before consensus assembly and CDR3 extraction. Clonotype tables were post-analysed with VDJtools, and diversity was normalized by down-sampling all datasets to the smallest sample size. To correct batch-related cross-sample contamination, repertoire overlap clustering matched CDR3 amino acid sequences but not nucleotide sequences. The public reads were reprocessed in TCRdb via fastp at Q25 and MiXCR, keeping in-frame beta chains. Under each unique CDR3 protein, matching rows form one entry showing the most common genes and DNA. What appears here as the V and J calls and clone size reflects TCRdb's work, not the paper's. The sample table records some 190,000 distinct CDR3 sequences; 29% of these occur just once. Less than 4% of the sample goes to the ten largest clones.

To demonstrate the VDJtools post-analysis software, TCR beta repertoires were profiled from the peripheral blood of 13 young patients with multiple sclerosis. Multiple sclerosis patients were children and adolescents aged about 6 to 15 years. This TCR was recovered from a girl aged 2-17 years with multiple sclerosis. Sample: blood.

The nucleotide sequence is given as TGTGCCAGCAGCCTTGGACTAGCTGACACCTCTGGGGCCAACGTCCTGACTTTC. Translated, this gives CASSLGLADTSGANVLTF. The receptor chain draws on TRBV12-3 or TRBV12-4 and TRBJ2-6; 8 bases in the middle match TRBD2. From the cysteine up to the phenylalanine, the CDR3 has a length of 18 residues. The kept DNA is CDR3 alone, 54 bases in frame from the first base. Germline trimming amounts to 6 bases on V and 0 bases on J, with 10 as the count of junction bases outside the gene matches.